Many counts were recorded for the clone carrying this TCR beta chain. These data are taken from a study of metastatic and nonmetastatic thyroid tumors. Prior to thyroid surgery, none of the patients had received any treatment. MiXCR re-clonotyped the PCR reads for TCRdb. In the table there are around 89,000 clones, 14% to 15% of which are singletons. This CDR3 has 14 amino acids. Germline lookup yields CDR1 SGHNT and CDR2 YYREEE (reference sequence). After removal of 5 bases from V and 2 bases from J, the junction contained 5 bases not matched to a gene. The chain is built from TRBV5-4 and TRBJ2-7, with TRBD1 identical over 9 bases. The sequence was obtained from a female donor with papillary thyroid cancer or a benign thyroid nodule (not recorded which). Some clones in this sample may be carry-over from other donors' samples. Input material: blood. Here the CDR3 DNA reads TGTGCCAGCAGTTATCGACAGGGGGCCTACGAGCAGTACTTC. Protein sequence: CASSYRQGAYEQYF. The full variable domain, completed using reference TRBV5-4 and TRBJ2-7, is ETGVTQSPTHLIKTRGQQVTLRCSSQSGHNTVSWYQQALGQGPQFIFQYYREEENGRGNFPPRFSGLQFPNYSSELNVNALELDDSALYLCASSYRQGAYEQYFGPGTRLTVT.